The sequence of this T cell receptor (beta chain) was determined in a study of molecular identifiers for immune sequencing clone quantification. At the level of the study: Replicate RNA from approximately 20,000 or 100,000 naive CD8 T cells formed five aliquots; four were sequenced. Broader study findings: Highly expanded clone sizes could be underestimated through barcode sharing by identical TCR molecules.

Ten or more counts support this clonotype. Antigen unknown. MiXCR, applied by TCRdb to the PCR reads, yields one record per CDR3 protein. The data contain roughly 97,000 distinct CDR3 sequences, roughly 24% of them singletons. The germline V gene encodes CDR1 LNHDA and CDR2 SQIVND (reference sequence). This CDR3 is 16 amino acids long. With 3 bases removed from V and 0 bases from J, the gap between germline ends came to 12 bases. This clonotype originated in a human donor in good health. Some libraries in this study had Jurkat cell RNA spiked in. The J gene is TRBJ2-4, the V gene TRBV19, with TRBD2 as a possible D gene (5 bases). Material for sequencing was naive CD8+ T cells from blood, with Jurkat cell RNA spiked in. Sample subset: FACS-sorted CD8+CD4-CCR7+CD45RA+ naive T cells. This CDR3 is CASSIDGGAAKNIQYF. CDR3 DNA sequence: TGTGCCAGTAGTATTGATGGAGGCGCAGCCAAAAACATTCAGTACTTC. Full variable domain (outside the CDR3, taken from reference TRBV19 and TRBJ2-4): DGGITQSPKYLFRKEGQNVTLSCEQNLNHDAMYWYRQDPGQGLRLIYYSQIVNDFQKGDIAEGYSVSREKKESFPLTVTSAQKNPTAFYLCASSIDGGAAKNIQYFGAGTRLSVL.